This T cell receptor (beta chain) was documented in a study of T cells in localized non-small cell lung cancer. Findings and limits, study-wide: Heterogeneity stays possible, as sequencing covered only one tumor region. Tumor trailed uninvolved adjacent lung in T cell clonality, which peaked there. A raised T cell density in blood coincided with lengthier overall survival.

Germline CDR1 reads SGHNT; CDR2 reads YYREEE (reference sequence). This CDR3 spans 15 amino acids. V was shortened by 2 bases and J by 4 bases, with 16 bases between the two germline ends. Some clones are missing from TCRdb's copy, which holds only in-frame ones; the method was immunoSEQ multiplex PCR. Of tens of thousands of clones in the sample, around 84% were seen once. About this clone: What it recognizes is unknown.

This chain uses TRBV5-4 with TRBJ2-7; D possibly corresponds to TRBD1 (6 bases). The sequencing used peripheral blood, collected before any cancer treatment. The TCR was taken from a male donor at least 60 years old with stage II squamous cell lung carcinoma. CDR3 residues: CASSLDPGEGYEQYF. DNA of the CDR3: TGTGCCAGCAGCTTAGACCCAGGGGAAGGGTACGAGCAGTACTTC.